The 27 T cell receptor beta chains reported below all come from one sample, sequenced in a study of blood T cell repertoires in COVID-19. The table came from immunoSEQ multiplex PCR; TCRdb's copy has only in-frame clones and leaves some out. The top ten hold around 3.5% of the sample, which has about 220,000 clones, about nine tenths seen once. Sequenced material: PBMCs or T cells enriched from blood (not recorded which). These receptors were taken from a middle-aged woman with acute COVID-19.

A word on this clone: Relative to the germline gene, one junction end is altered; a read error may explain this. This rearrangement joins TRBV9 to TRBJ2-3, with 8 positions matching TRBD2. This CDR3 comprises 16 residues. The V gene's germline CDR1 is SGDLS and CDR2 YYNGEE. The chain's CDR3 is CACSVGDGGAPDTQYF. The CDR3 DNA reads as TGTGCCTGCAGCGTAGGGGACGGGGGGGCCCCAGATACGCAGTATTTT.

The count of this clone is one. The chain recombines TRBV19 with TRBJ1-2, with 10 bases matching TRBD1. Germline V gene lookup returns CDR1 LNHDA and CDR2 SQIVND (reference sequence). Unmatched junction bases numbered 5, after V lost 5 bases and J lost 2 bases. CDR3 length: 15 amino acids. The CDR3 here is CASSLMGQGNYGYTF. Here the CDR3 DNA reads TGTGCCAGTAGTCTTATGGGACAGGGGAACTATGGCTACACCTTC. The whole variable domain, filled in from reference TRBV19 and TRBJ1-2, reads DGGITQSPKYLFRKEGQNVTLSCEQNLNHDAMYWYRQDPGQGLRLIYYSQIVNDFQKGDIAEGYSVSREKKESFPLTVTSAQKNPTAFYLCASSLMGQGNYGYTFGSGTRLTVV.

The chain recombines TRBV5-4 with TRBJ2-1; a possible D gene is TRBD1 (7 bases). The CDR3 contains 17 residues. Trimming pared 2 bases from V and 4 bases from J, leaving 19 bases between. The germline gives CDR1 SGHNT, CDR2 YYREEE (reference sequence). CDR3 sequence: CASSFPGGRGAYNEQFF. The CDR3 DNA follows: TGTGCCAGCAGCTTCCCAGGGGGTAGGGGGGCTTACAATGAGCAGTTCTTC.

The chain joins TRBV7-3 to TRBJ2-5; 12 bases align to TRBD2. Germline CDR1 and CDR2: SGHTA and FQGTGA. There are 18 residues in the CDR3. The trim removed 1 base at V and 2 bases at J, leaving 8 bases unmatched. The CDR3 DNA is TGTGCCAGCAGCTTAAGGGCTCTAGCGGGGGGGAAACAAGAGACCCAGTACTTC. Translation gives CASSLRALAGGKQETQYF.

This chain uses TRBV6-5 with TRBJ1-1, with TRBD1 matching 9 bases. CDR1 is MNHEY, CDR2 SVGAGI, per germline. The CDR3 consists of 15 residues. The V segment lost 7 bases and the J segment 4 bases; nucleotides outside the gene matches: 10. CDR3 nucleotide sequence: TGTGCCAGCAACGGATTCGACAGGGGGAGCACTGAAGCTTTCTTT. Translated, it gives CASNGFDRGSTEAFF.

V gene TRBV10-1 combines with J gene TRBJ1-3, with unresolved D. Germline V lookup: CDR1 WNHNN, CDR2 SYGVQD (reference sequence). CDR3 length equals 14 residues. With 4 bases removed from V and 0 bases from J, the gap between germline ends came to 7 bases. This CDR3 reads CASSAYSSGNTIYF. The CDR3 DNA follows: TGCGCCAGCAGTGCCTATAGCTCTGGAAACACCATATATTTT.

The genes are TRBV27 and TRBJ1-2; weak D call: TRBD1 (5 bases). Looked up from germline, CDR1 is MNHEY and CDR2 is SMNVEV (reference sequence). V lost 6 bases and J lost 3, with 11 bases in between. This CDR3 has 13 amino acids. CDR3 bases: TGTGCCAGCAGCCCCCGGGGGGACTATGGCTACACCTTC. This encodes CASSPRGDYGYTF.

This clone was counted once. This rearrangement joins TRBV14 to TRBJ1-2; the match to TRBD1 covers 12 bases. Germline assignment: CDR1 SGHDN and CDR2 FVKESK. The CDR3 totals 15 residues. The trim removed 4 bases at V and 6 bases at J, leaving 6 bases unmatched. The CDR3 spells CASSLRDRGRDGYTF. For the CDR3, the DNA is TGTGCCAGCAGCCTCCGGGACAGGGGGCGGGATGGCTACACCTTC.

The chain combines TRBV5-4 with TRBJ2-3; D may be TRBD2 (6 bases). CDR3 length: 16 amino acids. Trimming pared 0 bases from V and 5 bases from J, leaving 16 bases between. Germline CDR1 reads SGHNT; CDR2 reads YYREEE (reference sequence). The CDR3 sequence is CASSLVAGWREDTQYF. The CDR3 DNA reads TGTGCCAGCAGCTTGGTTGCGGGGTGGAGAGAAGATACGCAGTATTTT.

The J gene is TRBJ2-4, the V gene TRBV5-1, with TRBD2 identical over 15 bases. V was clipped by 4 bases and J by 10 bases; unmatched bases: 6. Germline CDR1 and CDR2: SGHRS and YFSETQ. The CDR3 covers 15 residues. CDR3 sequence: CASSDGTSGGQIQYF. CDR3 bases: TGCGCCAGCAGCGATGGGACTAGCGGGGGGCAGATTCAGTACTTC. The variable domain in full, completed from reference TRBV5-1 and TRBJ2-4, reads KAGVTQTPRYLIKTRGQQVTLSCSPISGHRSVSWYQQTPGQGLQFLFEYFSETQRNKGNFPGRFSGRQFSNSRSEMNVSTLELGDSALYLCASSDGTSGGQIQYFGAGTRLSVL.

V and J are TRBV4-1 and TRBJ1-2; 10 nucleotides line up with TRBD1. CDR3 length: 15 amino acids. Germline V lookup: CDR1 MGHRA, CDR2 YSYEKL. V lost 4 bases, J lost 4 bases, and 6 bases stayed unmatched. Here the CDR3 reads CASSPRQGAAYGYTF. The CDR3 coding sequence is TGCGCCAGCAGCCCTAGACAGGGGGCGGCCTATGGCTACACCTTC.

The rearrangement joins TRBV7-2 to TRBJ1-5; D gene uncertain. V was clipped by 2 bases and J by 1 base, with 9 bases between them. Germline CDR1 and CDR2: SGHTA and FQGNSA. This CDR3 has 15 residues. In nucleotides, the CDR3 is TGTGCCAGCAGCTTATGGGGAGTCAGCAATCAGCCCCAGCATTTT. As protein: CASSLWGVSNQPQHF.

The rearrangement joins TRBV19 to TRBJ1-6, with 7 bases aligning to TRBD1. The germline V gene has CDR1 LNHDA and CDR2 SQIVND (reference sequence). The CDR3 loop spans 14 amino acids. The V gene end was trimmed by 6 bases and the J gene end by 5 bases; junction bases not matched to a gene: 4. This chain's CDR3 is CASSSGQNNSPLHF. The CDR3 DNA follows: TGTGCCAGTAGCTCGGGACAGAATAATTCACCCCTCCACTTT. The full variable domain, with the rest looked up from reference TRBV19 and TRBJ1-6, is DGGITQSPKYLFRKEGQNVTLSCEQNLNHDAMYWYRQDPGQGLRLIYYSQIVNDFQKGDIAEGYSVSREKKESFPLTVTSAQKNPTAFYLCASSSGQNNSPLHFGNGTRLTVT.

With regard to this clone: Mismatch with germline at one junction end may stem from a read error. The V and J genes are TRBV4-1 and TRBJ1-1; 10 bases are shared with TRBD1. The CDR3 consists of 15 residues. Germline V lookup: CDR1 MGHRA, CDR2 YSYEKL. The CDR3 DNA reads TGCGCCAGCAGCCGAACCGGGACAGGGGACACTGAAGCCTTCTTT. Translating it yields CASSRTGTGDTEAFF.

This clone came up once. The chain uses TRBV4-1 and TRBJ1-1; D call uncertain. V was shortened by 1 base and J by 2 bases, with 5 bases between the two germline ends. This CDR3 is built from 13 residues. Germline V gene data show CDR1 as MGHRA and CDR2 as YSYEKL. In DNA, the CDR3 is TGCGCCAGCAGCCAAGGAGTTAACACTGAAGCTTTCTTT. Protein sequence: CASSQGVNTEAFF.

V and J are TRBV30 and TRBJ1-2; 10 nucleotides match TRBD1. Germline CDR1 and CDR2: GTSNPN and SVGIG (reference sequence). CDR3 length equals 12 residues. Trimming at V came to 7 bases and at J to 2 bases, leaving 1 base not matched to a gene. The CDR3 DNA reads as TGTGCCTTGACAGGGGGCAACTATGGCTACACCTTC. This translates into CALTGGNYGYTF.

This chain links TRBV9 with TRBJ1-2; 7 nucleotides line up with TRBD1. V shed 3 bases and J 8 bases; nucleotides not matched to a gene: 7. This CDR3 has 13 amino acids. Germline-derived CDR1 and CDR2 are SGDLS and YYNGEE. CDR3 sequence: CASSEQGSYGYTF. The DNA for the CDR3 is TGTGCCAGCAGCGAACAGGGGTCGTACGGCTACACCTTC.

In the case of this clone: At one of its ends the junction is not consistent with the germline gene, which may arise from a read error. This sequence joins TRBV7-7 and TRBJ2-2; perhaps TRBD1 as D (6 bases). This CDR3 is 16 amino acids long. Germline values: CDR1 SSHAT, CDR2 FNYEAQ (reference sequence). CDR3 DNA: TGTGCTAGCAGCTTAGCGCTTCCCAGGGGCCCCGGGGAGCTGTTTTTT. The encoded protein is CASSLALPRGPGELFF.

This chain links TRBV11-3 with TRBJ2-3, with 8 bases identical to TRBD2. This CDR3 is built from 13 residues. Looked up from germline, CDR1 is SGHNT and CDR2 is YENEEA. V lost 4 bases and J lost 8; bases outside the gene matches: 5. CDR3 region: CASSSGLAGTQYF. The CDR3, as DNA: TGTGCCAGCAGCTCAGGACTAGCTGGTACGCAGTATTTT.

The chain couples TRBV18 to TRBJ1-5; D is unresolved. The CDR3 is 12 residues long. Deletions cut 5 bases from V and 11 bases from J, with 13 bases between. From germline, CDR1 is KGHSH and CDR2 LQKENI. For the CDR3, the DNA is TGTGCCAGCTCAAAGGTTAGCACGGCCCAGCATTTT. This encodes CASSKVSTAQHF.

The chain joins TRBV11-2 to TRBJ1-1; 8 nucleotides agree with TRBD1. Trimming cost V 3 bases and J 5 bases; bases outside gene matches: 5. Germline loops: CDR1 SGHAT, CDR2 FQNNGV. The CDR3 runs 14 residues. The CDR3 here is CASSFAQGGTEAFF. CDR3 DNA: TGTGCCAGCAGCTTTGCACAGGGGGGTACTGAAGCTTTCTTT. The complete variable domain, with remaining parts taken from reference TRBV11-2 and TRBJ1-1, reads EAGVAQSPRYKIIEKRQSVAFWCNPISGHATLYWYQQILGQGPKLLIQFQNNGVVDDSQLPKDRFSAERLKGVDSTLKIQPAKLEDSAVYLCASSFAQGGTEAFFGQGTRLTVV.

The chain links TRBV28 to TRBJ1-2, with 8 nucleotides matching TRBD1. V lost 3 bases to trimming and J lost 7 bases; unmatched junction nucleotides: 4. CDR1 and CDR2 (germline): MDHEN, SYDVKM. The length of the CDR3 is 13 residues. CDR3 nucleotide sequence: TGTGCCAGCAGTTTTCAGGGGGCCGTTGGCTACACCTTC. This codes for CASSFQGAVGYTF.

This chain connects TRBV29-1 to TRBJ1-1, with 7 bases lining up with TRBD1. Germline CDR1 and CDR2: SQVTM and ANQGSEA. CDR3 length: 13 residues. The V segment lost 1 base and the J segment 7 bases; nucleotides outside the gene matches: 6. As DNA, the CDR3 is TGCAGCGTTGAAGGGGGGACAGCTATTGAAGCTTTCTTT. Protein sequence: CSVEGGTAIEAFF. Using reference TRBV29-1 and TRBJ1-1 for the parts outside the CDR3, the full variable domain is SAVISQKPSRDICQRGTSLTIQCQVDSQVTMMFWYRQQPGQSLTLIATANQGSEATYESGFVIDKFPISRPNLTFSTLTVSNMSPEDSSIYLCSVEGGTAIEAFFGQGTRLTVV.

This chain joins TRBV19 and TRBJ2-1; TRBD2 is a possible D gene (5 bases). CDR1 and CDR2 from the germline V gene are LNHDA and SQIVND (reference sequence). Trimming removed 10 bases at V and 0 bases at J, with 13 bases between. The CDR3 is 14 amino acids. The CDR3, as DNA: TGTGCCACTGACGGAGGACGCTCCTACAATGAGCAGTTCTTC. Translating gives CATDGGRSYNEQFF. The complete variable domain, with remaining parts taken from reference TRBV19 and TRBJ2-1, reads DGGITQSPKYLFRKEGQNVTLSCEQNLNHDAMYWYRQDPGQGLRLIYYSQIVNDFQKGDIAEGYSVSREKKESFPLTVTSAQKNPTAFYLCATDGGRSYNEQFFGPGTRLTVL.

The rearrangement joins TRBV24-1 to TRBJ1-4; D ambiguous. The CDR3 sequence is 13 residues long. The germline gives CDR1 KGHDR, CDR2 SFDVKD. Trimming removed 5 bases at V and 5 bases at J, with 8 bases between. CDR3 loop: CATSGETNEKLFF. In nucleotides, the CDR3 is TGTGCCACCAGTGGGGAGACCAATGAAAAACTGTTTTTT.

This chain connects TRBV7-8 to TRBJ1-1; D is possibly TRBD1 (5 bases). The CDR3 consists of 16 residues. V lost 1 base and J lost 4, with 16 bases in between. Germline-derived CDR1 and CDR2 are SGHVS and FQNEAQ. The CDR3 region is CASSLGPSRGGTEAFF. DNA of the CDR3: TGTGCCAGCAGCTTAGGCCCCTCGAGGGGAGGCACTGAAGCTTTCTTT.

This chain joins TRBV9 and TRBJ1-2, with 10 bases matching TRBD1. Germline assignment: CDR1 SGDLS and CDR2 YYNGEE. There are 15 residues in the CDR3. V dropped 5 bases and J dropped 0; count of bases not matched to a gene: 4. CDR3 region: CASRGQGISNYGYTF. The CDR3 nucleotides read TGTGCCAGCAGGGGACAGGGGATTTCTAACTATGGCTACACCTTC.